These 30 T cell receptor beta chains originate from one sample sequenced in a study of siplizumab effects on memory and regulatory T cells (dated by TCRdb to about 2019). The library relied on the immunoSEQ multiplex PCR assay. In its TCRdb copy, this immuneACCESS table keeps in-frame sequences only and misses some clones. Where compared with another copy, unresolved V genes explain less than half of these, and the others have no known cause. Across this sample there are about 82,000 clones, with approximately 90% seen only once. The ten largest clones represent roughly 1.5% of the sample. Sequencing was carried out using Tregs sorted from blood. These receptors were obtained from a human donor in good health.

V gene TRBV19 combines with J gene TRBJ2-7; 7 nucleotides line up with TRBD1. The CDR3 is made up of 13 amino acids. CDR1 is LNHDA, CDR2 SQIVND, per germline (reference sequence). V shed 6 bases, J shed 2 bases, and the junction held 4 bases outside the gene matches. CDR3 DNA: TGTGCCAGTAGACACAGGGGCACCTACGAGCAGTACTTC. Translated, it gives CASRHRGTYEQYF.

This clone was counted only a few times. This chain joins TRBV6-1 and TRBJ2-7; D gene uncertain. The CDR3 is 13 residues long. Looked up from germline, CDR1 is MNHNS and CDR2 is SASEGT. The V and J ends lost 7 bases and 2 bases respectively, with 12 bases between them. CDR3 in DNA: TGTGCCAGCACGAGGTACGGAACCTACGAGCAGTACTTC. It encodes CASTRYGTYEQYF.

The CDR3, as DNA: TGTGCCAGCAGCCAAGCAAGACTAGCGGGGAGATTCGATGAGCAGTTCTTC. This translates into CASSQARLAGRFDEQFF. This sequence joins TRBV4-2 and TRBJ2-1; 11 bases line up with TRBD2. The length of the CDR3 is 17 residues. V shed 1 base, J shed 8 bases, and the junction held 10 bases outside the gene matches. The germline CDR1 and CDR2 sequences are LGHNA and YNFKEQ.

In DNA form, the CDR3 reads TGTGCCAGCAGGATAGGGACGGGCTATGGCTACACCTTC. It yields the protein CASRIGTGYGYTF. V and J are TRBV25-1 and TRBJ1-2, with D perhaps matching TRBD1 (5 bases). Germline CDR1 is MGHDK and CDR2 is SYGVNS. V lost 6 bases to trimming and J lost 4 bases, with 12 bases between them. CDR3 length equals 13 residues.

The chain recombines TRBV11-2 with TRBJ1-6; D remains ambiguous. The ends were cut back, 4 bases at V and 8 bases at J, with 18 bases in the middle. Germline assignment: CDR1 SGHAT and CDR2 FQNNGV. This CDR3 is 16 amino acids long. The DNA for the CDR3 is TGTGCCAGCAGCTATAAACCTATGCGACCGGATTCACCCCTCCACTTT. Amino acids: CASSYKPMRPDSPLHF.

In its sample, this clone was seen a few times. The chain has TRBV2 and TRBJ1-2; no firm D call. Germline CDR1 reads SNHLY; CDR2 reads FYNNEI. The CDR3 runs 12 residues. V was cut by 4 bases and J by 8 bases, with 11 bases left in between. In DNA form, the CDR3 reads TGTGCCAGCAGTGGACGTAGATGGGGCTACACCTTC. This encodes CASSGRRWGYTF.

The chain is built from TRBV4-3 and TRBJ1-5; D uncertain. This CDR3 is built from 13 residues. Trimming shortened V by 3 bases and J by 7 bases, and 10 bases separated the two germline ends. Germline V lookup: CDR1 LGHNA, CDR2 YSLEER. This CDR3 is CASSQAPRQPQHF. The DNA for the CDR3 is TGCGCCAGCAGCCAGGCCCCAAGGCAGCCCCAGCATTTT.

This sequence joins TRBV6-5 and TRBJ2-2; 8 bases match TRBD2. This CDR3 region has 15 residues. J lost 5 bases, V lost 6 bases, and 8 bases had no gene match. Germline V gene lookup returns CDR1 MNHEY and CDR2 SVGAGI. The DNA for the CDR3 is TGTGCCAGCAGCTCAGGACTAGCCAGGACCGGGGAGCTGTTTTTT. Its translation: CASSSGLARTGELFF.

This clone was detected only once. The rearrangement uses TRBV5-5 and TRBJ1-4; 11 bases match TRBD1. Germline V lookup: CDR1 SGHKS, CDR2 YYEKEE (reference sequence). This CDR3 is built from 15 residues. Losses at the gene ends were 3 bases for V and 5 bases for J; bases not matched to a gene: 3. CDR3 coding DNA: TGTGCCAGCAGCTCCGGGACAGGGGGGAATGAAAAACTGTTTTTT. This translates into CASSSGTGGNEKLFF.

This chain connects TRBV10-3 to TRBJ2-1, with D possibly TRBD1 on 5 matching bases. This CDR3 is 13 amino acids long. The germline V gene has CDR1 ENHRY and CDR2 SYGVKD. Trimming removed 3 bases from V and 5 bases from J, with 8 bases in between. Here the CDR3 DNA reads TGTGCCATCAGTGACCAGGGAAACAATGAGCAGTTCTTC. Its translation is CAISDQGNNEQFF.

The V and J genes are TRBV7-6 and TRBJ2-3; 10 bases are shared with TRBD2. Trimming at V came to 5 bases and at J to 1 base, leaving 3 bases not matched to a gene. The CDR3 length is 15 residues. From germline, CDR1 is SGHVS and CDR2 FNYEAQ. The CDR3 coding sequence is TGTGCCAGCAGCCCCGGGACTAGCGGCACAGATACGCAGTATTTT. Amino acid sequence: CASSPGTSGTDTQYF.

CDR3 sequence (DNA): TGTGCCAGCAGTTCCGGAGACAGGGATAATTCACCCCTCCACTTT. It codes for CASSSGDRDNSPLHF. The chain joins TRBV6-5 to TRBJ1-6; 7 bases are shared with TRBD1. Per the germline V gene, CDR1 is MNHEY and CDR2 is SVGAGI. Trimming at V came to 4 bases and at J to 5 bases, leaving 5 bases not matched to a gene. The CDR3 totals 15 residues.

The chain links TRBV9 to TRBJ1-3; no firm D call. Between the trimmed V and J ends, which lost 0 bases and 7 bases, there was a span of 8 bases. The CDR3 is made up of 13 amino acids. Germline V lookup: CDR1 SGDLS, CDR2 YYNGEE. For the CDR3, the DNA is TGTGCCAGCAGCGTAGCTACGGGGAACACCATATATTTT. Its translation: CASSVATGNTIYF.

The chain uses TRBV19 and TRBJ2-7; D perhaps matches TRBD1 (5 bases). This CDR3 spans 13 amino acids. Trimming removed 6 bases from V and 5 bases from J, with 14 bases in between. Germline assignment: CDR1 LNHDA and CDR2 SQIVND (reference sequence). The CDR3 DNA reads TGTGCCAGTAGGTCGACAGTTAGCCACGAGCAGTACTTC. Its protein product is CASRSTVSHEQYF.

This sequence joins TRBV18 and TRBJ1-5; no firm D call. Trimming cost V 5 bases and J 4 bases, with 12 bases left between them. Germline V gives CDR1 KGHSH, CDR2 LQKENI. The CDR3 consists of 14 residues. The CDR3 DNA reads as TGTGCCAGCTCAAGATCGGGGAATAATCAGCCCCAGCATTTT. It specifies CASSRSGNNQPQHF.

This rearrangement joins TRBV5-1 to TRBJ2-3; tentative D call: TRBD1 (6 bases). This CDR3 comprises 16 residues. The V end lost 0 bases, the J end lost 0 bases, and 11 bases lay between the germline ends. CDR1 SGHRS and CDR2 YFSETQ come from the germline V gene. CDR3 nucleotide sequence: TGCGCCAGCAGCTTGGAGGGGGACCGGAGCACAGATACGCAGTATTTT. It encodes CASSLEGDRSTDTQYF.

The chain carries TRBV30 and TRBJ1-2, with D possibly TRBD1 on 6 matching bases. The CDR3 runs to 13 residues. Trimming shortened V by 5 bases and J by 5 bases, and 15 bases separated the two germline ends. Germline assignment: CDR1 GTSNPN and CDR2 SVGIG (reference sequence). CDR3 amino acids: CAWGIQGVYGYTF. DNA of the CDR3: TGTGCCTGGGGAATACAGGGAGTATATGGCTACACCTTC. Looking up the rest from reference TRBV30 and TRBJ1-2 gives the full variable domain: SQTIHQWPATLVQPVGSPLSLECTVEGTSNPNLYWYRQAAGRGLQLLFYSVGIGQISSEVPQNLSASRPQDRQFILSSKKLLLSDSGFYLCAWGIQGVYGYTFGSGTRLTVV.

This clone appeared once. CDR3 DNA sequence: TGTGCCACCAAGACTAGCGGGGATTTCGAGCAGTACTTC. The encoded protein is CATKTSGDFEQYF. The chain couples TRBV10-3 to TRBJ2-7; 11 nucleotides align to TRBD2. Germline V gives CDR1 ENHRY, CDR2 SYGVKD. CDR3 length: 13 amino acids. With 10 bases clipped from V and 6 bases from J, the junction kept 8 bases outside the gene matches.

The CDR3 bases are TGCGCCAGCAGCCAAGTTGTCAGCTTGAACACTGAAGCTTTCTTT. Translated, it gives CASSQVVSLNTEAFF. This rearrangement joins TRBV4-1 to TRBJ1-1; D not certain. The CDR3 runs 15 residues. V dropped 1 base and J dropped 0 bases, with 9 bases sitting between them. CDR1 MGHRA and CDR2 YSYEKL come from the germline V gene.

This chain's CDR3 is CASSLGEGKFF. Written as DNA, the CDR3 is TGTGCCAGCAGTTTAGGGGAAGGAAAGTTCTTC. The V call is TRBV28, the J call TRBJ2-1; D remains ambiguous. V shed 2 bases and J shed 14 bases, with 10 bases lying between them. This CDR3 region has 11 residues. Looked up from germline, CDR1 is MDHEN and CDR2 is SYDVKM. The full variable domain, rest sourced from reference TRBV28 and TRBJ2-1, is DVKVTQSSRYLVKRTGEKVFLECVQDMDHENMFWYRQDPGLGLRLIYFSYDVKMKEKGDIPEGYSVSREKKERFSLILESASTNQTSMYLCASSLGEGKFFGPGTRLTVL.

The rearrangement joins TRBV7-9 to TRBJ2-5; D uncertain. The J call is uncertain, as TRBJ2-7 better fits the DNA end. Per germline, CDR1 SEHNR and CDR2 FQNEAQ (reference sequence). This CDR3 spans 13 amino acids. CDR3 sequence (DNA): TGTGCCAGCAGCTTAGAGTCGCCCTACGAGCAGTACTTC. Translating it yields CASSLESPYEQYF.

J is TRBJ2-4 and V is TRBV5-4, with D possibly being TRBD1 (6 bases). Germline V gene data show CDR1 as SGHNT and CDR2 as YYREEE (reference sequence). CDR3 size: 15 residues. Trimming pared 4 bases from V and 6 bases from J, leaving 17 bases between. The CDR3: CASSQTDQGTNIQYF. The CDR3 DNA is TGTGCCAGCAGCCAGACCGACCAGGGGACAAACATTCAGTACTTC. Based on the CDR3 plus reference TRBV5-4 and TRBJ2-4, the full variable domain is ETGVTQSPTHLIKTRGQQVTLRCSSQSGHNTVSWYQQALGQGPQFIFQYYREEENGRGNFPPRFSGLQFPNYSSELNVNALELDDSALYLCASSQTDQGTNIQYFGAGTRLSVL.

J is TRBJ2-5 and V is TRBV6-6; D gene ambiguous. Germline CDR1 MNHNY, CDR2 SVGAGI (reference sequence). CDR3 length: 12 amino acids. The V gene lost 0 bases and the J gene lost 4 bases, with 3 bases spanning the gap. CDR3 sequence: CASSYSGETQYF. In DNA, the CDR3 is TGTGCCAGCAGTTACTCGGGAGAGACCCAGTACTTC.

The V and J genes are TRBV7-7 and TRBJ2-7; a weak D match, TRBD1 (6 bases). Looked up from germline, CDR1 is SSHAT and CDR2 is FNYEAQ (reference sequence). Deletions cut 5 bases from V and 0 bases from J, with 11 bases between. The CDR3 contains 14 residues. CDR3 residues: CASSLDRTSYEQYF. The DNA of the CDR3 is TGTGCCAGCAGCCTCGACAGGACCTCCTACGAGCAGTACTTC.

The chain is built from TRBV6-1 and TRBJ2-5; no reliable D call. CDR3 size: 11 residues. Germline CDR1 MNHNS, CDR2 SASEGT. Trimming removed 4 bases at V and 7 bases at J, with 7 bases between. The CDR3 coding sequence is TGTGCCAGCAGTGTGGTCGTGACCCAGTACTTC. Translating it yields CASSVVVTQYF.

The rearrangement joins TRBV7-9 to TRBJ1-6, with 9 nucleotides matching TRBD1. CDR3 size: 18 residues. Per the germline V gene, CDR1 is SEHNR and CDR2 is FQNEAQ (reference sequence). Unmatched junction bases numbered 9, after V lost 3 bases and J lost 3 bases. Written as DNA, the CDR3 is TGTGCCAGCAGCTTCTCGGAGGACAGGGGAGTCTATAATTCACCCCTCCACTTT. Protein product: CASSFSEDRGVYNSPLHF.

The chain carries TRBV20-1 and TRBJ2-5; D gene uncertain. The CDR3 totals 11 residues. The germline CDR1 and CDR2 sequences are DFQATT and SNEGSKA (reference sequence). V lost 3 bases, J lost 0 bases, and 2 bases lay in between. CDR3 residues: CSASDQETQYF. The CDR3 nucleotides are TGCAGTGCTAGCGACCAAGAGACCCAGTACTTC.

The chain's CDR3 is CASSPEGGRGGNTIYF. The CDR3 DNA is TGTGCCAGCAGCCCCGAAGGAGGACGGGGAGGAAACACCATATATTTT. This chain connects TRBV5-6 to TRBJ1-3; D remains unclear. Germline assignment: CDR1 SGHDT and CDR2 YYEEEE. The V gene lost 4 bases and the J gene lost 4 bases, with 18 bases spanning the gap. CDR3 length: 16 amino acids. Based on the CDR3 plus reference TRBV5-6 and TRBJ1-3, the full variable domain is DAGVTQSPTHLIKTRGQQVTLRCSPKSGHDTVSWYQQALGQGPQFIFQYYEEEERQRGNFPDRFSGHQFPNYSSELNVNALLLGDSALYLCASSPEGGRGGNTIYFGEGSWLTVV.

This clone occurred a few times. This chain connects TRBV15 to TRBJ1-1, with unresolved D. The germline V gene encodes CDR1 LNHNV and CDR2 YYDKDF (reference sequence). The CDR3 is made up of 15 amino acids. Trimming stripped 5 bases from V and 5 bases from J, with 18 bases between. CDR3: CATSGKKDRRTEAFF. Written as DNA, the CDR3 is TGTGCCACCAGCGGAAAAAAGGATCGTCGGACTGAAGCTTTCTTT.

The chain has TRBV11-1 and TRBJ2-7, with a possible D match to TRBD2 (6 bases). V lost 3 bases and J lost 2, with 14 bases in between. CDR3 length: 15 amino acids. In germline, CDR1 is SGHAT, CDR2 FQDESV (reference sequence). This CDR3 reads CASSFSSGQTYEQYF. DNA for the CDR3: TGTGCCAGCAGCTTCTCCAGCGGGCAAACCTACGAGCAGTACTTC. Combining the CDR3 with reference TRBV11-1 and TRBJ2-7 gives the whole variable domain EAEVAQSPRYKITEKSQAVAFWCDPISGHATLYWYRQILGQGPELLVQFQDESVVDDSQLPKDRFSAERLKGVDSTLKIQPAELGDSAMYLCASSFSSGQTYEQYFGPGTRLTVT.